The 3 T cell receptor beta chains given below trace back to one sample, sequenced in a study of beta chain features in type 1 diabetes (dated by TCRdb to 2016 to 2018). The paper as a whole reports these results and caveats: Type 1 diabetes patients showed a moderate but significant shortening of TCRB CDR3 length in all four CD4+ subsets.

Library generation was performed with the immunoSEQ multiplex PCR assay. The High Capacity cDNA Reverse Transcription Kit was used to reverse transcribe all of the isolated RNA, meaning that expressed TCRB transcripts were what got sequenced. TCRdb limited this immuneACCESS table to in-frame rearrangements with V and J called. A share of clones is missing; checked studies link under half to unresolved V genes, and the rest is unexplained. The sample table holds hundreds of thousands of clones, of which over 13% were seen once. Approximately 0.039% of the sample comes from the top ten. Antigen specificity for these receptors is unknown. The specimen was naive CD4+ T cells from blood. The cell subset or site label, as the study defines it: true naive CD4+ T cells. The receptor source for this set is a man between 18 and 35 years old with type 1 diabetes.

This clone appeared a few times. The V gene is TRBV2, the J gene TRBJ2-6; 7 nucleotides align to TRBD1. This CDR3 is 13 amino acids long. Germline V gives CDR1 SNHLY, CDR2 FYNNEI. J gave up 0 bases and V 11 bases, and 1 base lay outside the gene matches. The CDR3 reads CAYRGSGANVLTF. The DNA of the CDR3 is TGTGCCTACAGGGGCTCTGGGGCCAACGTCCTGACTTTC.

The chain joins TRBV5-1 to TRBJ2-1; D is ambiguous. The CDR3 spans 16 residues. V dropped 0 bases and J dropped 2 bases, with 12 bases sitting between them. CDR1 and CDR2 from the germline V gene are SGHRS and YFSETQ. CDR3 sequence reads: CASSLAGPPPYNEQFF. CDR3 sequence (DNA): TGCGCCAGCAGCTTGGCCGGGCCCCCACCCTACAATGAGCAGTTCTTC.

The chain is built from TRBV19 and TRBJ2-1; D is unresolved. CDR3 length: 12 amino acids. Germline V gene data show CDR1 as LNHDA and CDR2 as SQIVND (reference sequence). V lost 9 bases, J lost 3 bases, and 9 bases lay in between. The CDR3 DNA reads TGTGCCAGCGTGACTCACTACAATGAGCAGTTCTTC. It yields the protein CASVTHYNEQFF.